This TCR beta chain was sequenced in a study of T-cell reconstitution after alpha-beta-depleted transplantation in children. Points from the study as a whole: Surviving recipient cells, namely T cells and thymic progenitors, were the source of high day-60 TCRbeta diversity in some patients. Reportedly, roughly two months post-transplant, alpha-beta T cells arose from several hundred expanded graft clones. Fresh T-cell production supplied most of the T-cell counts and diversity seen one year after transplant.

Unique molecular identifiers were used in preparing the TCRbeta library. Each CDR3 protein gets one entry after TCRdb re-called the PCR reads with MiXCR. The sample holds just over 950,000 distinct CDR3 sequences, roughly 29% seen once. A note on this clonotype: Its antigen is currently unknown.

This CDR3 is built from 15 residues. Germline trimming cut 6 bases from V and 4 bases from J; bases unmatched to any gene: 9. The TCR comes from a boy in the first two years of life who had a stem cell transplant for SCID, so the T cells may come from the graft donor. This sample comprised PBMCs, mostly from graft donor cells, obtained 360 days after TCRalphabeta/CD19-depleted stem cell transplant. The chain employs TRBV12-3 or TRBV12-4 and TRBJ2-1; TRBD2 matches at 7 bases. The CDR3 reads CASSFRASGYNEQFF. CDR3 DNA sequence: TGTGCCAGCAGCTTTCGGGCTAGCGGATACAATGAGCAGTTCTTC.